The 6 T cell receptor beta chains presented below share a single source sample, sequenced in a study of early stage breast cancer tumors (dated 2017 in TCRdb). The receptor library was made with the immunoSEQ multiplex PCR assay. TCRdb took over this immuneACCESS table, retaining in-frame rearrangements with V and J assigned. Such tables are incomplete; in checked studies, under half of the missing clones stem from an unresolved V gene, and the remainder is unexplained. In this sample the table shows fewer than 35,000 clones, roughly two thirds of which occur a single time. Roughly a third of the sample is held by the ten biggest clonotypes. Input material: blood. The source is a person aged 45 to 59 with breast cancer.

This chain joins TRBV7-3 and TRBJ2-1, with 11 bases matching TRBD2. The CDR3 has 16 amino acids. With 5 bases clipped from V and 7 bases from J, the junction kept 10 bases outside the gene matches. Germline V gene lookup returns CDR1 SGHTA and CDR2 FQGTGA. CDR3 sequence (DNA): TGTGCCAGCAGCCTCTTAGCGGGAGGGAGTAGAAATGAGCAGTTCTTC. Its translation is CASSLLAGGSRNEQFF.

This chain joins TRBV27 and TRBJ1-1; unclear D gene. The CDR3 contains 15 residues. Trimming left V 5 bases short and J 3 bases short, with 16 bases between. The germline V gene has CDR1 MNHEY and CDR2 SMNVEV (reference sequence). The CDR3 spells CASSPYASEDTEAFF. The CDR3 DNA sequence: TGTGCCAGCAGTCCCTATGCTTCCGAGGACACTGAAGCTTTCTTT.

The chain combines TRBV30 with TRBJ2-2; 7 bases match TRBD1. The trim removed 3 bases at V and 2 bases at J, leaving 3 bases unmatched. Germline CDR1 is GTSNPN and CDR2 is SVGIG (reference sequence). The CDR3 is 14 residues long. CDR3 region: CAWSRDSNTGELFF. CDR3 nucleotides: TGTGCCTGGAGCCGGGACAGTAACACCGGGGAGCTGTTTTTT.

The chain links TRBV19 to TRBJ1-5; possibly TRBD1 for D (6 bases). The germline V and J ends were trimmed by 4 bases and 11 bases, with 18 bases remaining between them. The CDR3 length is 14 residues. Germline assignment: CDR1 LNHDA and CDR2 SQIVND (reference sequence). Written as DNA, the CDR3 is TGTGCCAGTAGTACCGACAGGTTTGGGAATTCCCAGCATTTT. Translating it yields CASSTDRFGNSQHF.

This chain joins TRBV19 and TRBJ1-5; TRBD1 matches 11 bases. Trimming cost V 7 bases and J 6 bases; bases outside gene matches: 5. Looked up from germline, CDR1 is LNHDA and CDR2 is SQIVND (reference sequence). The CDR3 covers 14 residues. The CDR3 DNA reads TGTGCCAGTAACGGACAGGGGGCGGCTCAGCCCCAGCATTTT. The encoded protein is CASNGQGAAQPQHF.

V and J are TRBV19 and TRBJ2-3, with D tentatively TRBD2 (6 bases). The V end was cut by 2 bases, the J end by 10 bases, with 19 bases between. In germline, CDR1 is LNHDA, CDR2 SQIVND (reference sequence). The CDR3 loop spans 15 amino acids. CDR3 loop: CASSIKLGDLVSQYF. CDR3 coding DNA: TGTGCCAGTAGTATAAAATTAGGGGACTTGGTTTCGCAGTATTTT.